Following are 29 T cell receptor beta chains from one sample sequenced in a study of CD8+ T cells in alopecia areata. The treatment here: oral pan-JAK inhibitor, 5-10 mg twice daily. After isolation, RNA underwent reverse transcription to generate cDNA as the sequencing template. Profiled with immunoSEQ multiplex PCR; TCRdb holds only in-frame clones, not every one. There are some 150,000 clones in the sample; around 50% occur only once, and more than 15% lies in the top ten. The sequencing here drew on CD8+ T cells sorted from blood, taken at week 4, from a patient treated with tofacitinib. These receptors were collected from a human donor with alopecia areata.

This clone has a handful of counts. J is TRBJ2-5 and V is TRBV5-1; D is uncertain. The ends were cut back, 1 base at V and 3 bases at J, with 10 bases in the middle. The CDR3 covers 14 residues. CDR1 is SGHRS and CDR2 is YFSETQ in the germline V gene. CDR3 sequence: CASSLIPAEETQYF. DNA for the CDR3: TGCGCCAGCAGCTTGATTCCAGCCGAAGAGACCCAGTACTTC. Together with reference TRBV5-1 and TRBJ2-5, the CDR3 gives the full variable domain: KAGVTQTPRYLIKTRGQQVTLSCSPISGHRSVSWYQQTPGQGLQFLFEYFSETQRNKGNFPGRFSGRQFSNSRSEMNVSTLELGDSALYLCASSLIPAEETQYFGPGTRLLVL.

The V call is TRBV29-1, the J call TRBJ2-1, with a possible D match to TRBD1 (5 bases). V gave up 0 bases and J gave up 7 bases, with 10 bases separating them. Germline-derived CDR1 and CDR2 are SQVTM and ANQGSEA. The CDR3 sequence is 13 residues long. The CDR3 DNA reads as TGCAGCGTTGAAGATCCAGGGTTGAATGAGCAGTTCTTC. It codes for CSVEDPGLNEQFF.

The rearrangement joins TRBV6-5 to TRBJ1-2; a possible D gene is TRBD1 (6 bases). The CDR3 covers 13 residues. Germline CDR1 reads MNHEY; CDR2 reads SVGAGI. V lost 6 bases to trimming and J lost 2 bases, with 10 bases between them. In DNA, the CDR3 is TGTGCCAGCAGGACCGACAGGAACTATGGCTACACCTTC. Translated: CASRTDRNYGYTF.

This clone was picked up many times. This chain links TRBV27 with TRBJ2-3; TRBD1 agrees at 9 bases. Per the germline V gene, CDR1 is MNHEY and CDR2 is SMNVEV (reference sequence). This CDR3 comprises 15 residues. V lost 6 bases and J lost 11; bases outside the gene matches: 15. The CDR3 bases are TGTGCCAGCAGACTCCGGGACAGGGTTAAGACGAGGCAGTATTTT. Its protein product is CASRLRDRVKTRQYF.

The V gene is TRBV29-1, the J gene TRBJ2-5, with D perhaps matching TRBD1 or TRBD2 (5 bases each). This CDR3 has 14 amino acids. Germline V lookup: CDR1 SQVTM, CDR2 ANQGSEA. Deletions cut 3 bases from V and 0 bases from J, with 11 bases between. The CDR3 nucleotides read TGCAGCGTTGACAGGGAGTGGGACCAAGAGACCCAGTACTTC. Its protein is CSVDREWDQETQYF.

J is TRBJ2-1 and V is TRBV7-2, with a possible D match to TRBD2 (5 bases). This CDR3 has 13 amino acids. The germline V gene has CDR1 SGHTA and CDR2 FQGNSA. Between the trimmed V and J ends, which lost 2 bases and 4 bases, there was a span of 6 bases. CDR3 nucleotides: TGTGCCAGCAGCTTAAGAGGGTACAATGAGCAGTTCTTC. Amino acids: CASSLRGYNEQFF.

This rearrangement joins TRBV6-6 to TRBJ2-5, with no clear D. This CDR3 spans 13 amino acids. V was trimmed by 3 bases and J by 1 base, leaving 6 bases between them. In germline, CDR1 is MNHNY, CDR2 SVGAGI (reference sequence). CDR3 sequence (DNA): TGTGCCAGCAGTTATGAGGTCCAAGAGACCCAGTACTTC. This encodes CASSYEVQETQYF.

This clone occurred a few times. The J gene is TRBJ1-6, the V gene TRBV2; perhaps TRBD1 as D (6 bases). Germline V CDR1 and CDR2: SNHLY, FYNNEI. The CDR3 length is 14 residues. Between the trimmed V and J ends, which lost 4 bases and 9 bases, there was a span of 13 bases. DNA of the CDR3: TGTGCCAGCAGTGGGGGGCAGGGGATTTCACCCCTCCACTTT. Its translation: CASSGGQGISPLHF.

V usage is TRBV30 and J usage is TRBJ1-2; 7 bases line up with TRBD1. There are 14 residues in the CDR3. The V gene end was trimmed by 3 bases and the J gene end by 0 bases; junction bases not matched to a gene: 4. Germline V gives CDR1 GTSNPN, CDR2 SVGIG (reference sequence). The CDR3 loop reads CAWSLGQPNYGYTF. CDR3 nucleotide sequence: TGTGCCTGGAGCTTGGGACAGCCTAACTATGGCTACACCTTC.

This clone occurred a few times. This same CDR3 is encoded by further DNA sequences in the sample. V and J are TRBV4-1 and TRBJ2-5, with D possibly being TRBD2 (6 bases). Trimming stripped 1 base from V and 1 base from J, with 7 bases between. Germline assignment: CDR1 MGHRA and CDR2 YSYEKL. The CDR3 is 14 amino acids. This chain's CDR3 is CASSQVGGQETQYF. CDR3 nucleotide sequence: TGCGCCAGCAGCCAAGTCGGGGGCCAAGAGACCCAGTACTTC.

The chain recombines TRBV14 with TRBJ1-2; no clear D gene. This CDR3 is built from 14 residues. CDR1 is SGHDN, CDR2 FVKESK, per germline. The ends were cut back, 0 bases at V and 4 bases at J, with 9 bases in the middle. Here the CDR3 DNA reads TGTGCCAGCAGCCAAGAAAGCGTCTTCTATGGCTACACCTTC. Its translation: CASSQESVFYGYTF.

This clone has only one observation. V is TRBV7-8 and J is TRBJ2-1; 11 bases map to TRBD2. V was pared by 2 bases and J by 3 bases, with 3 bases of the junction left unmatched. This CDR3 is 16 amino acids long. The V gene's germline CDR1 is SGHVS and CDR2 FQNEAQ. CDR3 nucleotide sequence: TGTGCCAGCAGCTTACGACTAGCGGGGATCTACAATGAGCAGTTCTTC. This translates into CASSLRLAGIYNEQFF.

To note about this clone: At the DNA level, this CDR3 is encoded by other sequences in the same sample as well. The genes are TRBV6-5 and TRBJ2-5, with D hard to call. There are 12 residues in the CDR3. Germline values: CDR1 MNHEY, CDR2 SVGAGI. V lost 8 bases and J 4 bases, leaving 11 bases between the germline ends. The CDR3 nucleotides read TGTGCCAGCCGCAGCTTAGCAGAGACCCAGTACTTC. Encoded protein: CASRSLAETQYF.

The CDR3, as DNA: TGTGCCAGCAGTTTATTCCAGGGGCGAACCGGGGAGCTGTTTTTT. Translated, it gives CASSLFQGRTGELFF. This chain connects TRBV27 to TRBJ2-2; a possible D gene is TRBD1 (6 bases). The CDR3 is 15 residues long. Per germline, CDR1 MNHEY and CDR2 SMNVEV (reference sequence). Trimming cost V 1 base and J 5 bases, with 11 bases left between them.

J is TRBJ1-1 and V is TRBV6-5; no definite D call. Germline CDR1 reads MNHEY; CDR2 reads SVGAGI. The ends were cut back, 6 bases at V and 1 base at J, with 15 bases in the middle. The CDR3 length is 15 residues. CDR3 region: CASSYMEDGNTEAFF. The CDR3 nucleotides read TGTGCCAGCAGCTATATGGAGGACGGGAACACTGAAGCTTTCTTT.

J is TRBJ2-5 and V is TRBV9; no definite D call. Germline lookup yields CDR1 SGDLS and CDR2 YYNGEE. This CDR3 has 14 residues. V was shortened by 4 bases and J by 2 bases, with 12 bases between the two germline ends. The CDR3 sequence: CASSPPADQETQYF. The CDR3 coding sequence is TGTGCCAGCAGCCCCCCGGCGGATCAAGAGACCCAGTACTTC.

J is TRBJ2-3 and V is TRBV5-4, with D unresolved. The germline V and J ends were trimmed by 3 bases and 5 bases, with 19 bases remaining between them. The CDR3 runs 16 residues. CDR1 and CDR2 (germline): SGHNT, YYREEE (reference sequence). The CDR3, as DNA: TGTGCCAGCAGCTCCCCCGGCCGCGGTGCTCTAGATACGCAGTATTTT. It encodes CASSSPGRGALDTQYF.

The rearrangement links TRBV27 to TRBJ2-1, with TRBD2 matching over 9 bases. Germline CDR1 reads MNHEY; CDR2 reads SMNVEV (reference sequence). The CDR3 has 16 amino acids. V lost 6 bases and J lost 9; bases outside the gene matches: 15. The CDR3, as DNA: TGTGCCAGCAGCCGCCGCCCTAGCGGGGAGGCGGGTGAGCAGTTCTTC. Translation gives CASSRRPSGEAGEQFF.

This chain joins TRBV6-5 and TRBJ1-1, with D uncertain. Trimming cost V 3 bases and J 1 base, with 9 bases left between them. The CDR3 covers 14 residues. The germline V gene encodes CDR1 MNHEY and CDR2 SVGAGI. CDR3 in DNA: TGTGCCAGCAGTTATGGCCACTGGAACACTGAAGCTTTCTTT. Translation: CASSYGHWNTEAFF.

V is TRBV19 and J is TRBJ1-1; no definite D call. Germline lookup yields CDR1 LNHDA and CDR2 SQIVND (reference sequence). V lost 2 bases to trimming and J lost 5 bases, with 9 bases between them. The CDR3 totals 13 residues. CDR3 nucleotide sequence: TGTGCCAGTAGTATAAAGGGCGTGACTGAAGCTTTCTTT. Translation: CASSIKGVTEAFF. Combining the CDR3 with reference TRBV19 and TRBJ1-1 gives the whole variable domain DGGITQSPKYLFRKEGQNVTLSCEQNLNHDAMYWYRQDPGQGLRLIYYSQIVNDFQKGDIAEGYSVSREKKESFPLTVTSAQKNPTAFYLCASSIKGVTEAFFGQGTRLTVV.

This clone was counted a few times. The chain combines TRBV6-5 with TRBJ1-1; possibly TRBD1 for D (5 bases). V was clipped by 2 bases and J by 4 bases, with 17 bases between them. Germline V gene data show CDR1 as MNHEY and CDR2 as SVGAGI. This CDR3 contains 16 residues. This chain's CDR3 is CASSYGAGRGGTEAFF. The DNA for the CDR3 is TGTGCCAGCAGTTACGGCGCGGGGCGAGGAGGCACTGAAGCTTTCTTT.

The chain links TRBV7-9 to TRBJ2-7; perhaps D is TRBD1 or TRBD2 (6 bases each). CDR1 and CDR2 from the germline V gene are SEHNR and FQNEAQ (reference sequence). The CDR3 totals 12 residues. V was trimmed by 4 bases and J by 7 bases, leaving 11 bases between them. The CDR3 DNA sequence: TGTGCCAGCAGCTCGGGGGCAAGAGAGCAGTACTTC. Protein: CASSSGAREQYF.

The chain recombines TRBV13 with TRBJ2-7; TRBD2 aligns across 8 bases. Trimming cost V 8 bases and J 1 base; bases outside gene matches: 4. The CDR3 is 13 amino acids. Germline V gene sequence: CDR1 PRHDT, CDR2 FYEKMQ (reference sequence). CDR3: CASHGGGSYEQYF. CDR3 in DNA: TGTGCCAGCCACGGGGGGGGATCCTACGAGCAGTACTTC.

The J gene is TRBJ2-3, the V gene TRBV27; 11 nucleotides match TRBD2. The CDR3 spans 19 residues. V trimming: 0 bases; J trimming: 2 bases; junction bases outside the gene matches: 10. CDR1 and CDR2 (germline): MNHEY, SMNVEV (reference sequence). The CDR3 DNA reads TGTGCCAGCAGTTTATCGATCGGGGTAGCGGGGGGGAACACAGATACGCAGTATTTT. The encoded protein is CASSLSIGVAGGNTDTQYF.

This clone has just a few counts. The chain carries TRBV13 and TRBJ1-2; D remains ambiguous. Germline CDR1 and CDR2: PRHDT and FYEKMQ (reference sequence). V was clipped by 5 bases and J by 2 bases, with 9 bases between them. The CDR3 has 13 residues. CDR3 residues: CASSPSGNYGYTF. The CDR3 DNA reads TGTGCCAGCAGCCCTTCCGGGAACTATGGCTACACCTTC.

The chain couples TRBV7-9 to TRBJ2-2; weak D call: TRBD1 (6 bases). The CDR3 spans 16 residues. Trimming removed 1 base at V and 4 bases at J, with 13 bases between. The germline V gene encodes CDR1 SEHNR and CDR2 FQNEAQ (reference sequence). CDR3 amino acids: CASSLVDSLGTGELFF. The CDR3 DNA follows: TGTGCCAGCAGCTTAGTGGACAGTTTGGGCACCGGGGAGCTGTTTTTT.

The chain has TRBV7-9 and TRBJ2-7, with D unclear. The CDR3 extends over 14 amino acids. Germline loops: CDR1 SEHNR, CDR2 FQNEAQ (reference sequence). Trimming took off 2 bases at V and 7 bases at J, with 15 bases between the two ends. The CDR3 DNA follows: TGTGCCAGCAGCTTATCGATACAGTCCGGGGAGCAGTACTTC. Translating gives CASSLSIQSGEQYF.

This chain joins TRBV30 and TRBJ1-1; D perhaps matches TRBD1 (5 bases). From germline, CDR1 is GTSNPN and CDR2 SVGIG (reference sequence). V lost 2 bases to trimming and J lost 1 base, with 14 bases between them. This CDR3 is 15 amino acids long. CDR3 sequence: CAWSLPGRQNTEAFF. The CDR3, as DNA: TGTGCCTGGAGTTTACCGGGACGGCAGAACACTGAAGCTTTCTTT.

The V gene is TRBV19, the J gene TRBJ2-5, with D unresolved. The germline gives CDR1 LNHDA, CDR2 SQIVND (reference sequence). The CDR3 extends over 14 amino acids. Trimming removed 1 base from V and 0 bases from J, with 6 bases in between. The CDR3 loop is CASSIGENQETQYF. Here the CDR3 DNA reads TGTGCCAGTAGTATAGGGGAAAACCAAGAGACCCAGTACTTC.